The present TCR beta chain was sequenced within a study of cytomegalovirus exposure and HLA in healthy donors. Study-level points and caveats: Previously analyzed data showed that most TCR beta V segments were productive at a frequency of about 87% or about 30%. Researchers had no immune exposure information except CMV serostatus available. In a later analysis, TCR beta V- and J-gene trimming showed a link to a missense DCLRE1C variant.

V was shortened by 6 bases and J by 0 bases, with 8 bases between the two germline ends. The CDR3 has 14 amino acids. Germline assignment: CDR1 SGHTA and CDR2 FQGNSA. Vbeta (60) and Jbeta (13) primers were used in the PCR. Assay: immunoSEQ multiplex PCR; the TCRdb copy retains only in-frame clones and omits some. The sample consists of 60,000 to 75,000 clones, 65% to 90% of them appearing once. A word on this clone: Antigen unknown.

Sequencing was performed on PBMCs. This chain uses TRBV7-2 with TRBJ1-4, with D unclear. This clonotype was obtained from a female donor in good health and CMV-seronegative. CDR3 nucleotides: TGTGCCAGCAGACAACAAGCAACTAATGAAAAACTGTTTTTT. This codes for CASRQQATNEKLFF. Based on the CDR3 plus reference TRBV7-2 and TRBJ1-4, the full variable domain is GAGVSQSPSNKVTEKGKDVELRCDPISGHTALYWYRQSLGQGLEFLIYFQGNSAPDKSGLPSDRFSAERTGGSVSTLTIQRTQQEDSAVYLCASRQQATNEKLFFGSGTQLSVL.